This T cell receptor (beta chain) was identified during a study of blood T cells in healthy people across ages. In germline, CDR1 is SGHRS, CDR2 YFSETQ. This CDR3 region has 13 residues. Through a sample-barcoded 5' primer and a J-beta primer mix, a second PCR was run for roughly 6 to 11 cycles. Every cDNA molecule bore a tag from a template-switch adaptor containing 12 random nucleotides. TCRdb processed the 5' RACE reads anew with MiXCR; each CDR3 protein has one entry. The sample includes about 680,000 distinct CDR3 sequences, 49% of them seen just once. The source of this sequence is an older woman in good health. This sequence joins TRBV5-1 and TRBJ2-7; possible D gene TRBD1, 6 bases. TRBJ2-5 explains the end of the DNA better; the J call may be wrong. Material for sequencing was blood. The DNA of the CDR3 is TGCGCCAGCACCTTACAGGGCCGAGAGACCCAGTACTTC. Its protein product is CASTLQGRETQYF.